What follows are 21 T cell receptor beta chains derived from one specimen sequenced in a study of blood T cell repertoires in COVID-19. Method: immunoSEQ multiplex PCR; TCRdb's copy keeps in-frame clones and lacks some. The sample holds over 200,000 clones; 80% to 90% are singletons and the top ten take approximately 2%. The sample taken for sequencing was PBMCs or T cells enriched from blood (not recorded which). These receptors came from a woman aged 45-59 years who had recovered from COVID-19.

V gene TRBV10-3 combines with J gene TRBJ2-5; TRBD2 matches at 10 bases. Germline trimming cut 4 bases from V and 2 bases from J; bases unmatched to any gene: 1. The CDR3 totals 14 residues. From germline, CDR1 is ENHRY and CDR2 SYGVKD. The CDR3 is CAISGGLAQETQYF. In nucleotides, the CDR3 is TGTGCCATCAGTGGGGGACTAGCGCAAGAGACCCAGTACTTC.

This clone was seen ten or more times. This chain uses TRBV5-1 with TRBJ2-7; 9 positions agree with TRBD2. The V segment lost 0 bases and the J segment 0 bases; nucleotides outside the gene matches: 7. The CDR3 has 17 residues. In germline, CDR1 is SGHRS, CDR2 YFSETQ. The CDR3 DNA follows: TGCGCCAGCAGCTTGGATGCTAGCGGGACCACCTCCTACGAGCAGTACTTC. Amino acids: CASSLDASGTTSYEQYF.

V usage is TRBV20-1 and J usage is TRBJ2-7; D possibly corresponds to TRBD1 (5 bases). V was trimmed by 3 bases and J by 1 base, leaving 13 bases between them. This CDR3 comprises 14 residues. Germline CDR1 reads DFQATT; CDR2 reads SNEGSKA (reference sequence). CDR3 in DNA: TGCAGTGCTAGTGGGGCCCGCTCTTCCTACGAGCAGTACTTC. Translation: CSASGARSSYEQYF.

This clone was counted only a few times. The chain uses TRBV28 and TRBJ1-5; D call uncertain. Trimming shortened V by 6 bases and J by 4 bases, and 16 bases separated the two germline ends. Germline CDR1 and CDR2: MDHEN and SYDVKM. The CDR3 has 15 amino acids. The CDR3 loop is CASSTLSELNQPQHF. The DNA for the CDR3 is TGTGCCAGCAGCACCCTTAGTGAACTGAATCAGCCCCAGCATTTT.

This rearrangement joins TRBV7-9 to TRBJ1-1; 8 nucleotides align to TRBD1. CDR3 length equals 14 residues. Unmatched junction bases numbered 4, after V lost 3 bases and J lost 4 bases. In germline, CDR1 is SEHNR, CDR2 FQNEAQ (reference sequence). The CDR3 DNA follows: TGTGCCAGCAGCTTGACAGGGGTTCGCACTGAAGCTTTCTTT. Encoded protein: CASSLTGVRTEAFF.

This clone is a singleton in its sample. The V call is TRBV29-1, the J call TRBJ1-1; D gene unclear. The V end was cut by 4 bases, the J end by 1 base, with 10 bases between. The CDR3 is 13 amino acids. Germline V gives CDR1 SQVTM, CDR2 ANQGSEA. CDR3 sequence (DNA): TGCAGCGTTGTCCAGACTCAGAACACTGAAGCTTTCTTT. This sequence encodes CSVVQTQNTEAFF.

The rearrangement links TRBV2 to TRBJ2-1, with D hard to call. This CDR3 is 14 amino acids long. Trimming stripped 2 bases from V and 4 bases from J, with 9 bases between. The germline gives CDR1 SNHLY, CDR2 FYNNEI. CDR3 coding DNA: TGTGCCAGCAGTGAATTAATCACATACAATGAGCAGTTCTTC. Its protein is CASSELITYNEQFF.

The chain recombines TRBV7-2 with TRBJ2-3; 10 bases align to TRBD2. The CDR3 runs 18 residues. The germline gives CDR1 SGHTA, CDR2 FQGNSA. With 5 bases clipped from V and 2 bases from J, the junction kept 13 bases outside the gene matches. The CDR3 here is CASSPQGGGLANTDTQYF. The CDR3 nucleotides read TGTGCCAGCAGCCCTCAGGGGGGGGGACTAGCGAACACAGATACGCAGTATTTT.

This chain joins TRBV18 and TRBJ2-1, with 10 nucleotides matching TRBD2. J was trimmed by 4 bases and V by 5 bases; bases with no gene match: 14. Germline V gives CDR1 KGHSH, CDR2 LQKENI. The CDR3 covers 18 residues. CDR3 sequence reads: CASSYGISGRSGYNEQFF. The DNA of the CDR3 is TGTGCCAGCTCATACGGAATTAGCGGGAGGAGTGGGTACAATGAGCAGTTCTTC.

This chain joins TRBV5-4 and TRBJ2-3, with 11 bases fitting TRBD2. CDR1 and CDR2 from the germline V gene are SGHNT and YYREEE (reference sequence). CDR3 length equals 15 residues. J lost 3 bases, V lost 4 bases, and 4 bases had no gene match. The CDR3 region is CASSDGTSGTDTQYF. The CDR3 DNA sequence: TGTGCCAGCAGCGATGGGACTAGCGGAACAGATACGCAGTATTTT. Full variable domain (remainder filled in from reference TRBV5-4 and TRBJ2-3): ETGVTQSPTHLIKTRGQQVTLRCSSQSGHNTVSWYQQALGQGPQFIFQYYREEENGRGNFPPRFSGLQFPNYSSELNVNALELDDSALYLCASSDGTSGTDTQYFGPGTRLTVL.

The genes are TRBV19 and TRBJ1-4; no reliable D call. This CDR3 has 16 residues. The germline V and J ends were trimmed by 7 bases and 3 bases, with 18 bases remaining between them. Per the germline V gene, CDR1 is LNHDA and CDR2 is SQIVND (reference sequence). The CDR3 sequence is CASTPSQKRANEKLFF. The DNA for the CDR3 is TGTGCCAGTACCCCGTCGCAGAAGCGGGCTAATGAAAAACTGTTTTTT.

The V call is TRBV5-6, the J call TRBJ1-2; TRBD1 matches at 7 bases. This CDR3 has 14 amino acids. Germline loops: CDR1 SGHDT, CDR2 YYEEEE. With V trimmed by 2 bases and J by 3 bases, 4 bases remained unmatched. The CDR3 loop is CASSFRGVDYGYTF. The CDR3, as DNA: TGTGCCAGCAGCTTCAGGGGGGTCGACTATGGCTACACCTTC.

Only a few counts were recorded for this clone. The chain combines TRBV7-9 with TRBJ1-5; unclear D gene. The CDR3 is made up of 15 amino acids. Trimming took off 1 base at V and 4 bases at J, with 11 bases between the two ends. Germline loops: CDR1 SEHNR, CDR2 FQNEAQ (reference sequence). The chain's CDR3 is CASSLGRQTNQPQHF. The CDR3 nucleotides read TGTGCCAGCAGCTTAGGTCGGCAGACTAATCAGCCCCAGCATTTT.

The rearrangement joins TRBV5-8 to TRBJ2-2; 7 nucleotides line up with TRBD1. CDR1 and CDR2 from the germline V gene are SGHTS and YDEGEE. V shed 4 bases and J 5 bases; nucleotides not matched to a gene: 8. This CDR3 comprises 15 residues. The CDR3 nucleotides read TGTGCCAGCAGCCAAGCGACAGGGCGAACCGGGGAGCTGTTTTTT. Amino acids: CASSQATGRTGELFF.

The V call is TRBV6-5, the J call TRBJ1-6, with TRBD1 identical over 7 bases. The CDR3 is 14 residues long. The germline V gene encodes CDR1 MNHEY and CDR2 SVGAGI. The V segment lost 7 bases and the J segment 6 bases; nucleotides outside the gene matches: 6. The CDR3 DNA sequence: TGTGCCAGCACCCCGACAGGGCCTAATTCACCCCTCCACTTT. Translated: CASTPTGPNSPLHF.

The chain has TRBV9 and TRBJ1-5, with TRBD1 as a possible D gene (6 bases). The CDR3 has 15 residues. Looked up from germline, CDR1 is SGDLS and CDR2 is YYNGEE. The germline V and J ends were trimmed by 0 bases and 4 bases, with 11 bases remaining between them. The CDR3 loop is CASSVGGGPNQPQHF. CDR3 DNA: TGTGCCAGCAGCGTAGGGGGGGGGCCAAATCAGCCCCAGCATTTT.

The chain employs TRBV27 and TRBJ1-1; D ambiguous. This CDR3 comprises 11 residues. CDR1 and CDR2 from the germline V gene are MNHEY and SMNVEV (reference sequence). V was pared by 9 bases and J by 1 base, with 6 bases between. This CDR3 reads CASSSNTEAFF. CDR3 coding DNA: TGTGCCAGTAGCTCGAACACTGAAGCTTTCTTT.

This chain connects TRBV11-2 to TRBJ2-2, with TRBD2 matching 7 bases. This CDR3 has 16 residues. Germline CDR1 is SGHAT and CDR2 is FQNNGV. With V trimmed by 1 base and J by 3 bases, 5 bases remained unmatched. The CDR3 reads CASSLGRAGYTGELFF. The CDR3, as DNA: TGTGCCAGCAGCTTAGGACGAGCGGGATACACCGGGGAGCTGTTTTTT.

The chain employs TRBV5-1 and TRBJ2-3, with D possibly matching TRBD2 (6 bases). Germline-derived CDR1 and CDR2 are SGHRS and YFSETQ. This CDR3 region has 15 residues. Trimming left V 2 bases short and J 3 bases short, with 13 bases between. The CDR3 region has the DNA TGCGCCAGCAGCTTTCGTCGGGGGAGGACAGATACGCAGTATTTT. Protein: CASSFRRGRTDTQYF.

The CDR3 bases are TGTGCCAGCAGTTTATACCAGGACAATGAGCAGTTCTTC. As protein: CASSLYQDNEQFF. The chain carries TRBV28 and TRBJ2-1; the D is unclear. The V gene lost 1 base and the J gene lost 5 bases, with 6 bases spanning the gap. The germline gives CDR1 MDHEN, CDR2 SYDVKM. CDR3 length: 13 residues. The variable domain in full, completed from reference TRBV28 and TRBJ2-1, reads DVKVTQSSRYLVKRTGEKVFLECVQDMDHENMFWYRQDPGLGLRLIYFSYDVKMKEKGDIPEGYSVSREKKERFSLILESASTNQTSMYLCASSLYQDNEQFFGPGTRLTVL.

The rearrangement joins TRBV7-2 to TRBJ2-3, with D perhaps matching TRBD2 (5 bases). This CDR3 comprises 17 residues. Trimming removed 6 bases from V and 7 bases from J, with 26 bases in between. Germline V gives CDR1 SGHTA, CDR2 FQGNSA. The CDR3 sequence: CASSSIDLARGGNTQYF. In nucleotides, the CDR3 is TGTGCCAGCAGTTCCATCGATCTAGCCCGTGGTGGGAATACGCAGTATTTT. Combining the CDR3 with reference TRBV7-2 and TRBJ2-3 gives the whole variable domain GAGVSQSPSNKVTEKGKDVELRCDPISGHTALYWYRQSLGQGLEFLIYFQGNSAPDKSGLPSDRFSAERTGGSVSTLTIQRTQQEDSAVYLCASSSIDLARGGNTQYFGPGTRLTVL.